This paragraph covers one T cell receptor beta chain sequence. Its antigen is not identified. The sample originates from a study of T cell responses to AZD1222 COVID-19 vaccine. Study conclusions and caveats: Researchers took repertoire samples only after the peak T cell response had come.

The V and J ends lost 4 bases and 2 bases respectively, with 12 bases between them. This CDR3 spans 15 amino acids. CDR1 MDHEN and CDR2 SYDVKM come from the germline V gene. Repertoires were generated with immunoSEQ multiplex PCR, while TCRdb's copy carries only in-frame clones and drops some. The sample consists of just under 85,000 clones, roughly nine tenths of them appearing once. The sequence came from an adult in good health. The sequencing used peripheral blood, collected on day 0 of AZD1222 vaccination. The chain links TRBV28 to TRBJ2-1; no clear D gene. The CDR3 here is CASSSLERTYNEQFF. The DNA of the CDR3 is TGTGCCAGCAGTTCTCTTGAAAGGACCTACAATGAGCAGTTCTTC.